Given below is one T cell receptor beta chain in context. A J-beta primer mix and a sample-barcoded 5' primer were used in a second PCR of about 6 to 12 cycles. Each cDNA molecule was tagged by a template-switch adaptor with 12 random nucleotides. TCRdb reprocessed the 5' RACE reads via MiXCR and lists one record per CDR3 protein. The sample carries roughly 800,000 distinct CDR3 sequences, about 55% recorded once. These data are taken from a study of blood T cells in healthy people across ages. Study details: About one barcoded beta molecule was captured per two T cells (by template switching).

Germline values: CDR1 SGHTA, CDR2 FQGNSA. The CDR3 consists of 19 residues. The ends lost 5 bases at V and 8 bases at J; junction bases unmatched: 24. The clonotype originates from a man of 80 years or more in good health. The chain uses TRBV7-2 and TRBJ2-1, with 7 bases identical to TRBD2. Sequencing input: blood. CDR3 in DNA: TGTGCCAGCAGCACCCAGCGGTCCCGCGGGGGAAGAGTCGGCGATGAGCAGTTCTTC. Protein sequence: CASSTQRSRGGRVGDEQFF.